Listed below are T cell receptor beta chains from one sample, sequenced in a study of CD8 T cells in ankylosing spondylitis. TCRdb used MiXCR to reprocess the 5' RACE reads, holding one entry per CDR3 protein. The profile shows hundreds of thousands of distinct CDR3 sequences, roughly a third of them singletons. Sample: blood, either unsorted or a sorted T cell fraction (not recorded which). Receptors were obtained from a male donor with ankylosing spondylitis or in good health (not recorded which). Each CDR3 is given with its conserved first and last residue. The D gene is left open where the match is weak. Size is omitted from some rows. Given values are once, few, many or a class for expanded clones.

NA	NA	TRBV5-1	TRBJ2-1	CASSLQGWTEFF	TGCGCCAGCAGCCTCCAGGGCTGGACGGAGTTCTTC
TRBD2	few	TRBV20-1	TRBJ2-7	CSAAALAGGPGEQYF	TGCAGTGCTGCCGCTTTGGCGGGGGGGCCGGGTGAGCAGTACTTC
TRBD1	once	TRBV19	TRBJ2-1	CASRHRGAYNEQFF	TGTGCCAGCAGACACAGGGGCGCCTACAATGAGCAGTTCTTC
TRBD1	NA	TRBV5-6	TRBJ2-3	CASSPGQASTDTQYF	TGTGCCAGCAGCCCAGGACAGGCTAGCACAGATACGCAGTATTTT
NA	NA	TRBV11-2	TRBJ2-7	CASSLVSDEQYF	TGTGCCAGCAGCTTAGTTAGCGACGAGCAGTACTTC
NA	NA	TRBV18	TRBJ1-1	CASSPLGGVVTEAFF	TGTGCCAGCTCACCACTGGGCGGGGTGGTTACTGAAGCTTTCTTT
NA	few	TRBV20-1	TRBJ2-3	CSGWVAEADTQYF	TGCAGTGGTTGGGTAGCTGAGGCAGATACGCAGTATTTT
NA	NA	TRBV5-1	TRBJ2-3	CASSLGTASRTDTQYF	TGCGCCAGCAGCTTGGGGACAGCGAGTCGAACAGATACGCAGTATTTT
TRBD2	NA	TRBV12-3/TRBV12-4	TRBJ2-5	CASSFWQGGETQYF	TGTGCCAGCAGTTTTTGGCAGGGAGGGGAGACCCAGTACTTC
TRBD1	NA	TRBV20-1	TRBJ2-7	CSAHLGGRGTYEQYF	TGCAGTGCCCACCTAGGGGGCAGGGGAACTTACGAGCAGTACTTC
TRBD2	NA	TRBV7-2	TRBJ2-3	CASSLVAGEPTDTQYF	TGTGCCAGCAGCTTAGTTGCGGGGGAGCCCACAGATACGCAGTATTTT
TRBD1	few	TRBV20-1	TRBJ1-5	CSTGQGALPQHF	TGCAGTACTGGCCAGGGGGCTCTGCCCCAGCATTTT
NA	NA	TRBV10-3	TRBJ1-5	CAISSDMGNQPQHF	TGTGCCATCAGCTCAGACATGGGCAATCAGCCCCAGCATTTT
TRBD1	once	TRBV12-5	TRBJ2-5	CASGGGDREETQYF	TGTGCTAGTGGTGGGGGGGACAGGGAGGAGACCCAGTACTTC
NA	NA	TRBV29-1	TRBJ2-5	CSVAGQSETQYF	TGCAGCGTGGCCGGACAGTCGGAGACCCAGTACTTC
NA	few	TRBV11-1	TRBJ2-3	CASSSPINVVINTDTQYF	TGTGCCAGCAGCTCCCCGATCAATGTGGTTATAAACACAGATACGCAGTATTTT
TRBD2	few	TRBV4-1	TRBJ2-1	CASSQDGLEANEQFF	TGCGCCAGCAGCCAAGATGGACTAGAGGCCAATGAGCAGTTCTTC
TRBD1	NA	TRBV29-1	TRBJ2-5	CSVVLGGWETQYF	TGCAGCGTTGTCTTAGGGGGCTGGGAGACCCAGTACTTC
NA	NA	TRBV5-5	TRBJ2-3	CASRQRLTDTQYF	TGTGCCAGCAGACAACGACTGACAGATACGCAGTATTTT
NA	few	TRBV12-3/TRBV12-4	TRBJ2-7	CASSLGGKTYEQYF	TGTGCCAGCAGTTTAGGGGGGAAAACCTACGAGCAGTACTTC
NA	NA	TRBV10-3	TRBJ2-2	CAISVGGAGELFF	TGTGCCATCAGTGTTGGGGGCGCCGGGGAGCTGTTTTTT
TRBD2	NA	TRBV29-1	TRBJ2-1	CSVGTSGASSYNEQFF	TGCAGCGTTGGGACTAGCGGGGCGAGCTCCTACAATGAGCAGTTCTTC
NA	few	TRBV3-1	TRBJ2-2	CASVVLGSQTGELFF	TGTGCCAGCGTTGTTTTGGGAAGTCAGACCGGGGAGCTGTTTTTT
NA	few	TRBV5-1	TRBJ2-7	CASSLSRAAWDEQYF	TGCGCCAGCAGCTTGAGTAGGGCGGCTTGGGACGAGCAGTACTTC
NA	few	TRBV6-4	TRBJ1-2	CASRPGLNYGYTF	TGTGCCAGCAGGCCGGGACTTAACTATGGCTACACCTTC
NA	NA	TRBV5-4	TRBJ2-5	CASSRLSETQYF	TGTGCCAGCAGCCGTCTGTCCGAGACCCAGTACTTC
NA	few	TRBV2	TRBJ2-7	CASSFGTYAYEQYF	TGTGCCAGCAGCTTCGGGACCTATGCCTACGAGCAGTACTTC
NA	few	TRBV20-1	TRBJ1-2	CSARDDYGYTF	TGCAGTGCTCGGGACGACTATGGCTACACCTTC
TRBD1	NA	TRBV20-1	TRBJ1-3	CSARYSGTGGTIYF	TGCAGTGCTAGATATTCCGGGACAGGGGGCACCATATATTTT
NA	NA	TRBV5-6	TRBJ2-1	CASSAYREPYNEQFF	TGTGCCAGCAGCGCGTACAGGGAGCCTTACAATGAGCAGTTCTTC
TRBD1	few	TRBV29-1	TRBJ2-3	CSVLRTGSGTDTQYF	TGCAGCGTCCTGAGGACAGGGTCCGGCACAGATACGCAGTATTTT
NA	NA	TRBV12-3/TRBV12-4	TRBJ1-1	CASSFTPPGPNTEAFF	TGTGCCAGCAGTTTTACCCCACCGGGTCCGAACACTGAAGCTTTCTTT
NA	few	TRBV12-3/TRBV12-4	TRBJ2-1	CASSPRGQVEQFF	TGTGCCAGCAGTCCTAGGGGCCAAGTTGAGCAGTTCTTC
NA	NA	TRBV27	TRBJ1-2	CASTPGWGHGYTF	TGTGCCAGCACCCCTGGGTGGGGGCATGGCTACACCTTC
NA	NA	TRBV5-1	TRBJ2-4	CASAIGNIQYF	TGCGCCAGCGCCATCGGGAACATTCAGTACTTC
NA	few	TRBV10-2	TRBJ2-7	CASRGFYSYEQYF	TGCGCCAGCAGGGGCTTTTACTCCTACGAGCAGTACTTC
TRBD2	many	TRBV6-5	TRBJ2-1	CASSYQREGEQFF	TGTGCCAGCAGTTATCAAAGGGAGGGCGAGCAGTTCTTC